The rows below give T cell receptor beta chains drawn from one sample of a study of blood T cell repertoires in COVID-19. Clones were sequenced by immunoSEQ multiplex PCR, and TCRdb holds only the in-frame ones, with some missing. The table lists 250,000 to 350,000 clones, about 85% of them singletons. Source material: peripheral blood. The receptor source for this set is a human donor with COVID-19, enrolled during active disease. The donor label of this sample is uncertain. Each CDR3 is given with its conserved first and last residue. The order of the fields is J gene, D gene, V gene, clone size, CDR3 DNA, CDR3 protein. A D gene is named only where the DNA matches it firmly. Clone size, where shown, is once, few, many, or a class for clones that have expanded.

TRBJ1-1	NA	TRBV30	NA	TGTGCCTGGAGTGTACGAAGGGGGTGGGGTGAAGCTTTCTTT	CAWSVRRGWGEAFF
TRBJ2-3	NA	TRBV7-8	NA	TGTGCCAGCAGCAACACGAAGCGGCAAAACACAGATACGCAGTATTTT	CASSNTKRQNTDTQYF
TRBJ1-3	NA	TRBV5-5	few	TGTGCCAGCAGCCAACCACATATACCCTCTGGAAACACCATATATTTT	CASSQPHIPSGNTIYF
TRBJ1-3	NA	TRBV3-1/TRBV3-2	NA	TGTGCCAGCAGCCCTGTACCAACCGGGACAACGGGAAACACCATATATTTT	CASSPVPTGTTGNTIYF
TRBJ1-5	TRBD1	TRBV7-3	NA	TGTGCCAGCACACGGTCAGGGGGCCTCAGCAATCAGCCCCAGCATTTT	CASTRSGGLSNQPQHF
TRBJ1-4	NA	TRBV3-1/TRBV3-2	NA	TGTGCCAGCAGCCAAGCTTGGACGGGGAATGAAAAACTGTTTTTT	CASSQAWTGNEKLFF
TRBJ2-3	TRBD2	TRBV6-5	NA	TGTGCCAGCAGTTCTTCCGCGGGAGGGCTTACAGATACGCAGTATTTT	CASSSSAGGLTDTQYF
TRBJ1-2	NA	TRBV28	few	TGTGCCATAGGGGGACCTGGCTACACCTTC	CAIGGPGYTF
TRBJ2-1	TRBD1	TRBV29-1	NA	TGCAGCGGGTTGGACAGGGAAAGCTCCAATGAGCAGTTCTTC	CSGLDRESSNEQFF
TRBJ1-5	NA	TRBV19	NA	TGTGCCAGTAGTATGGGAGGAGGATCTTATCAGCCCCAGCATTTT	CASSMGGGSYQPQHF
TRBJ1-5	NA	TRBV18	NA	TGTGCCAGCTCACCTGACGGACTGACCTCTTATAGCAATCAGCCCCAGCATTTT	CASSPDGLTSYSNQPQHF
TRBJ2-7	NA	TRBV3-1/TRBV3-2	once	TGTGCCAGCAGCCAACTTCCGGGACTTGGAGTTTACGAGCAGTACTTC	CASSQLPGLGVYEQYF
TRBJ2-5	NA	TRBV12-3/TRBV12-4	NA	TGTGCCAGCAGTAGAGACAGGCGAGAGACCCAGTACTTC	CASSRDRRETQYF
TRBJ2-1	TRBD2	TRBV28	NA	TGTGCCAGCAGTTTAGGACTAGCGGGACTCAATGAGCAGTTCTTC	CASSLGLAGLNEQFF
TRBJ2-5	NA	TRBV5-1	NA	TGCGCCAGCAGCTTGCCCAGTAAACAAGAGACCCAGTACTTC	CASSLPSKQETQYF
TRBJ2-5	NA	TRBV11-3	once	TGTGCCAGCAGCTCAACTCCCACGTCTGAAGAGACCCAGTACTTC	CASSSTPTSEETQYF
TRBJ1-1	NA	TRBV28	NA	TGTGCCACCCGTCGGGTGAACACTGAAGCTTTCTTT	CATRRVNTEAFF
TRBJ1-1	NA	TRBV3-1/TRBV3-2	NA	TGTGCCAGCAGCCAAGATTGGGGGGGAAGGCGGAACACTGAAGCTTTCTTT	CASSQDWGGRRNTEAFF
TRBJ2-3	TRBD2	TRBV5-6	NA	TGTGCCAGCAGCTTGTTTAGGCTAGCGGGAGCAGAGGATACGCAGTATTTT	CASSLFRLAGAEDTQYF
TRBJ2-3	NA	TRBV27	NA	TGTGCCAGCAGTTTTTCGGGGTTTTGGGATACGCAGTATTTT	CASSFSGFWDTQYF
TRBJ2-5	NA	TRBV6-5	NA	TGTGCCAGCAGTCGGACATACCACCAAGAGACCCAGTACTTC	CASSRTYHQETQYF
TRBJ2-7	TRBD1	TRBV25-1	NA	TGTGCCAGCAGTGAACCCGACAGGGACCAGTACTTC	CASSEPDRDQYF
TRBJ2-2	NA	TRBV7-2	few	TGTGCCAGCAGCTCCCGGGTCCAGACCGGGGAGCTGTTTTTT	CASSSRVQTGELFF
TRBJ1-2	NA	TRBV27	NA	TGTGCCAGCGGGGGCCCTCTAGCCCCTGGCTACACCTTC	CASGGPLAPGYTF
TRBJ1-4	NA	TRBV28	NA	TGTGCCAGCAGTTCCCAGACTGGTGGAACTTTTAATGAAAAACTGTTTTTT	CASSSQTGGTFNEKLFF
TRBJ2-1	TRBD2	TRBV11-2	NA	TGTGCCAGCAGCCAGACCGGGAGGGCCTCCTACAATGAGCAGTTCTTC	CASSQTGRASYNEQFF
TRBJ2-2	NA	TRBV2	NA	TGTGCCAGCAGGGCGGGGGGACAGATAGTTTTTACCGGGGAGCTGTTTTTT	CASRAGGQIVFTGELFF
TRBJ2-5	TRBD2	TRBV4-1	NA	TGCGCCAGCAAGAGTACAACTAGCGGGAGTGCAGTGACCCAGTACTTC	CASKSTTSGSAVTQYF
TRBJ1-1	NA	TRBV5-1	few	TGCGCCAGCAGCTTGGCCAGGGGCAGGGGCACTGAAGCTTTCTTT	CASSLARGRGTEAFF
TRBJ2-1	TRBD2	TRBV25-1	NA	TGTGCCAGCAGGCAAACTAGCGGGAGGGTCTTCTACAATGAGCAGTTCTTC	CASRQTSGRVFYNEQFF
TRBJ1-1	NA	TRBV7-9	NA	TGTGCCAGCAGCTTCGGGGGAGACACTGAAGCTTTCTTT	CASSFGGDTEAFF
TRBJ1-4	TRBD1	TRBV6-1	once	TGTGCCAGCAGTGAAGACAGGGGAAAACTGTTTTTT	CASSEDRGKLFF
TRBJ2-3	NA	TRBV7-3	NA	TGTGCCAGCAGCTTAATGGTTCGCCTAATAAGCCCGCCGGGCACAGATACGCAGTATTTT	CASSLMVRLISPPGTDTQYF
TRBJ2-2	NA	TRBV19	few	TGTGCCAGTAGGACAAGGGGGTACACCGGGGAGCTGTTTTTT	CASRTRGYTGELFF
TRBJ2-1	TRBD2	TRBV30	NA	TGTGCCTGGTCTAGCGGACTAGCGGACTCCTACAATGAGCAGTTCTTC	CAWSSGLADSYNEQFF
TRBJ1-5	NA	TRBV30	NA	TGTGCCTGGGGGCAGGGTGAAGATCAGCCCCAGCATTTT	CAWGQGEDQPQHF
TRBJ2-7	NA	TRBV6-6	NA	TGTGCCAGCAGCCCTCCCGGGCAGGGTTACGAGCAGTACTTC	CASSPPGQGYEQYF
TRBJ1-6	TRBD1	TRBV27	NA	TGTGCCAGCAGGCGCGGGACAGGGGGCTTGGGTTCACCCCTCCACTTT	CASRRGTGGLGSPLHF
TRBJ1-6	NA	TRBV30	few	TGTGCCTGGAGCAGATCCGGGACATGGAGCGATAATTCACCCCTCCACTTT	CAWSRSGTWSDNSPLHF
TRBJ1-1	TRBD1	TRBV3-1/TRBV3-2	NA	TGTGCCAGCAGCCAAGCGACAGGGAGTTTGAACACTGAAGCTTTCTTT	CASSQATGSLNTEAFF
TRBJ1-1	TRBD1	TRBV27	NA	TGTGCCAGCAGGAAAATAGGACAGGGCAACACTGAAGCTTTCTTT	CASRKIGQGNTEAFF
TRBJ1-1	NA	TRBV6-5	NA	TGTGCCAGCAGTCTTACAGGGAACACTGAAGCTTTCTTT	CASSLTGNTEAFF
TRBJ1-5	NA	TRBV9	NA	TGTGCCAGCAGCGTAGACGGGGGGAATCAGCCCCAGCATTTT	CASSVDGGNQPQHF
TRBJ1-5	NA	TRBV3-1/TRBV3-2	NA	TGTGCCAGCAGCCAAGATGCGGGGAATCAGCCCCAGCATTTT	CASSQDAGNQPQHF
TRBJ1-1	NA	TRBV27	NA	TGTGCCAGCAGTTTAAGCTTGACCCGGCCAGGGTCTTGGAGTACTGAAGCTTTCTTT	CASSLSLTRPGSWSTEAFF
TRBJ1-2	NA	TRBV5-6	once	TGTGCCAGCAGCCCACTCGTGGGGGGTGGGGAGGATGGCTACACCTTC	CASSPLVGGGEDGYTF
TRBJ2-2	TRBD1	TRBV30	NA	TGTGCCTGGACCCCGGGACAGGGGGAAGCCGGGGAGCTGTTTTTT	CAWTPGQGEAGELFF
TRBJ2-3	NA	TRBV4-3	NA	TGCGCCAGCAGCCAAGATCGACAGCAGTATTTT	CASSQDRQQYF
TRBJ1-1	NA	TRBV28	NA	TGTGCCAGCCGGCGAGACATGAACACTGAAGCTTTCTTT	CASRRDMNTEAFF
TRBJ2-1	NA	TRBV7-9	NA	TGTGCCAGCAGCGATAAACCTCGGGGGGCGGTCTTTAATGAGCAGTTCTTC	CASSDKPRGAVFNEQFF
TRBJ1-1	NA	TRBV12-5	once	TGTGCTAGTGGTTTGGGCACGGGGAGCACTGAAGCTTTCTTT	CASGLGTGSTEAFF
TRBJ2-3	NA	TRBV5-1	NA	TGCGCCAGCAGCTTGGAGGGGCCTCCCACGGGCTCAGATACGCAGTATTTT	CASSLEGPPTGSDTQYF
TRBJ1-2	NA	TRBV3-1/TRBV3-2	NA	TGTGCCAGCAGCCTAAATTCAGGGGTCTATGGCTACACCTTC	CASSLNSGVYGYTF
TRBJ1-1	TRBD1	TRBV28	NA	TGTGCCAGCCAACCGTTGACAGGGGTGATGGGTGAAGCTTTCTTT	CASQPLTGVMGEAFF
TRBJ2-3	NA	TRBV5-1	NA	TGCGCCAGCAGCTTTTGGGGCGAGGTCTCAGATACGCAGTATTTT	CASSFWGEVSDTQYF